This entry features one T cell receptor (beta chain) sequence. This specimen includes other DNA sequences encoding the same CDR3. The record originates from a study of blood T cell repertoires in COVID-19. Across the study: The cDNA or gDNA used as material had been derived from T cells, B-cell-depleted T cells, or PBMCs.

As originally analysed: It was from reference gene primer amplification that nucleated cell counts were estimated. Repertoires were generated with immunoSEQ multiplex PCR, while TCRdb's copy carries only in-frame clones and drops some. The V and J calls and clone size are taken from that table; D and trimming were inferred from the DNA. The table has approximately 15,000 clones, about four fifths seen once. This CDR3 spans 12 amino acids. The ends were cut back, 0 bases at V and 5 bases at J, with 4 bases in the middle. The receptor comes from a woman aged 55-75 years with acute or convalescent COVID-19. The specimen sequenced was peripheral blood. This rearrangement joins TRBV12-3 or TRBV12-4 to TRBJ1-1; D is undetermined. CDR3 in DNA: TGTGCCAGCAGTTTAGCGTCGACTGAAGCTTTCTTT. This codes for CASSLASTEAFF.